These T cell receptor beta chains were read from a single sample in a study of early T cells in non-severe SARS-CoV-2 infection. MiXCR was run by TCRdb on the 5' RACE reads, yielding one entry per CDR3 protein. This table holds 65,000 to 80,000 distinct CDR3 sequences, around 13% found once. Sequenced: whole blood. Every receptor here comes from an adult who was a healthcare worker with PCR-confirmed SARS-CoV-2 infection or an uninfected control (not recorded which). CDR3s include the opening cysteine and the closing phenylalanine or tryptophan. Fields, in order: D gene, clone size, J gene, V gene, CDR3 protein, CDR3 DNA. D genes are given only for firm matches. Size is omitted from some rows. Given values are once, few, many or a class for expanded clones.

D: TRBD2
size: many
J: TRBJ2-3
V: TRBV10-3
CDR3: CATLAGGLSTDTQYF
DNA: TGTGCCACCCTAGCGGGGGGGCTGAGCACAGATACGCAGTATTTT

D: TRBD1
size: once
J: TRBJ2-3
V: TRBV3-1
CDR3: CASSQEPTGGRDTQYF
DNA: TGTGCCAGCAGCCAAGAACCGACAGGGGGCAGAGATACGCAGTATTTT

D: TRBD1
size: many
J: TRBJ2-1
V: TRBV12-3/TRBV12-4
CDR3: CASSSRVGTASYNEQFF
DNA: TGTGCCAGCAGCTCCAGGGTCGGGACAGCCTCCTACAATGAGCAGTTCTTC

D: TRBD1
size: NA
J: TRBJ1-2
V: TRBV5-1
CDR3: CASSEAGTGGYGYTF
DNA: TGCGCCAGCAGCGAGGCCGGGACAGGGGGCTATGGCTACACCTTC

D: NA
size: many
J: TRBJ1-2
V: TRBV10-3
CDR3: CAISADLRYGYTF
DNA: TGTGCCATCAGTGCGGACTTGCGGTATGGCTACACCTTC

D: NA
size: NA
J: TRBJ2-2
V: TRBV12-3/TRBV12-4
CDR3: CASSQSQGPTGELFF
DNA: TGTGCCAGCAGCCAATCTCAGGGACCCACCGGGGAGCTGTTTTTT

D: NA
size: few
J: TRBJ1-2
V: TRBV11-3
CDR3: CASSLVRAELYGYTF
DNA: TGTGCCAGCAGCTTAGTTCGGGCCGAGCTCTATGGCTACACCTTC

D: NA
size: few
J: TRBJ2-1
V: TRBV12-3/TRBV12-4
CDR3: CASSRIPSGNEQFF
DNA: TGTGCCAGCAGCAGGATTCCATCCGGCAATGAGCAGTTCTTC

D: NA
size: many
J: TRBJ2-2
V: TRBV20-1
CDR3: CSARTQGSTGELFF
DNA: TGCAGTGCTAGAACCCAGGGAAGCACCGGGGAGCTGTTTTTT

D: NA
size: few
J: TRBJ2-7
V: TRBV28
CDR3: CASSLLLIYEQYF
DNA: TGTGCCAGCAGTTTACTGCTTATCTACGAGCAGTACTTC

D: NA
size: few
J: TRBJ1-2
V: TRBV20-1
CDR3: CSAGDTANYGYTF
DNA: TGCAGTGCTGGGGACACTGCCAACTATGGCTACACCTTC

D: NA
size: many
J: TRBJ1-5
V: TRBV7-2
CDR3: CASSLERTSQPQHF
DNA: TGTGCCAGCAGCTTAGAACGAACATCCCAGCCCCAGCATTTT

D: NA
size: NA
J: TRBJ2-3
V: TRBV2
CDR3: CASSESQSSDNTDTQYF
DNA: TGTGCCAGCAGTGAAAGCCAGTCTAGCGATAACACAGATACGCAGTATTTT

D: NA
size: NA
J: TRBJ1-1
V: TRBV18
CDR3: CASSHSAGSNTEAFF
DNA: TGTGCCAGCTCCCACTCCGCAGGGTCGAACACTGAAGCTTTCTTT

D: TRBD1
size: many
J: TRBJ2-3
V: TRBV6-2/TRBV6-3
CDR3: CASSSGTGSTDTQYF
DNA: TGTGCCAGCAGTTCCGGGACAGGTAGCACAGATACGCAGTATTTT

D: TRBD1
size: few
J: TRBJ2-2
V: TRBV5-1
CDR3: CASSLSPGGDTGELFF
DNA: TGCGCCAGCAGCTTGTCCCCAGGGGGCGACACCGGGGAGCTGTTTTTT

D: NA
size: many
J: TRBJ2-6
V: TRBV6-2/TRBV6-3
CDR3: CASSPVIGANVLTF
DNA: TGTGCCAGCAGTCCCGTGATTGGGGCCAACGTCCTGACTTTC

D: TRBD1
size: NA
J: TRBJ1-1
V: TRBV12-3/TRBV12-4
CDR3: CASRLTGGTEAFF
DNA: TGTGCCAGCCGGCTCACAGGGGGCACTGAAGCTTTCTTT

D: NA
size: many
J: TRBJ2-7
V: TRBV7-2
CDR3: CASSLGLANYEQYF
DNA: TGTGCCAGCAGCCTGGGACTTGCAAACTACGAGCAGTACTTC

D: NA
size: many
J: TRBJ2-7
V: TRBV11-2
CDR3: CASSPTARGDYEQYF
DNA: TGTGCCAGCAGCCCAACGGCGAGGGGCGATTACGAGCAGTACTTC

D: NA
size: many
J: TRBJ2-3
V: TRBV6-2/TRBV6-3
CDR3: CASRTDSIPYTDTQYF
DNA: TGTGCCAGCAGGACCGACTCAATCCCCTACACAGATACGCAGTATTTT

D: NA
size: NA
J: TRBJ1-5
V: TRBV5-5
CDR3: CASSLAWGPQHF
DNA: TGTGCCAGCAGCTTGGCATGGGGACCCCAGCATTTT

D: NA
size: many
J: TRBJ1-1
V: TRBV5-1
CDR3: CASSLRNTEAFF
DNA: TGCGCCAGCAGCCTGAGAAACACTGAAGCTTTCTTT

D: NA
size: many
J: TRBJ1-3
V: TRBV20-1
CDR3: CSAIGGISWGNTIYF
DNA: TGCAGTGCCATAGGGGGGATTTCGTGGGGAAACACCATATATTTT

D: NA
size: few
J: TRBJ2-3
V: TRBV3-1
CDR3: CASSHADTQYF
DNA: TGTGCCAGCAGCCATGCGGATACGCAGTATTTT

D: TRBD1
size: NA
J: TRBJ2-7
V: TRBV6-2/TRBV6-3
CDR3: CASSYSGQGTHEQYF
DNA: TGTGCCAGCAGTTACTCCGGACAGGGGACCCACGAGCAGTACTTC

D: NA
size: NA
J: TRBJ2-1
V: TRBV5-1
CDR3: CASKTDPTMDEQFF
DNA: TGCGCCAGTAAAACAGATCCTACAATGGATGAGCAGTTCTTC

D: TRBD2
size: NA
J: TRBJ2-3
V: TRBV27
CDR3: CASNPLAGSTDTQYF
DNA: TGTGCCAGCAACCCTCTAGCGGGCAGCACAGATACGCAGTATTTT

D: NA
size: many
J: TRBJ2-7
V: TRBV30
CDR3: CAWSWGIGNEQYF
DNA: TGTGCCTGGAGTTGGGGGATAGGGAACGAGCAGTACTTC

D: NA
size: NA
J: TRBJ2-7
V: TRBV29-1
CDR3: CSVRSSYEQYF
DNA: TGCAGCGTTCGGAGCTCCTACGAGCAGTACTTC

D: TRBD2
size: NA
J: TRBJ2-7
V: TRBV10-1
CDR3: CASSEGLADTYEQYF
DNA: TGCGCCAGCAGTGAAGGACTAGCGGATACCTACGAGCAGTACTTC

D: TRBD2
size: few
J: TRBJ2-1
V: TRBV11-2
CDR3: CASSLEGLEINEQFF
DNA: TGTGCCAGCAGCTTAGAAGGACTAGAGATCAATGAGCAGTTCTTC

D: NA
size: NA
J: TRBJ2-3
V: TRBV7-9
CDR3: CASSLERSTDTQYF
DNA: TGTGCCAGCAGCTTAGAGAGGTCCACAGATACGCAGTATTTT

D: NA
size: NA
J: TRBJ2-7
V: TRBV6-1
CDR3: CASRAIQSSYEQYF
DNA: TGTGCCAGCAGAGCTATCCAAAGCTCCTACGAGCAGTACTTC

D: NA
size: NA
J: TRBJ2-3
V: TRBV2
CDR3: CASITGEGTDTQYF
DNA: TGTGCCAGCATCACAGGGGAGGGCACAGATACGCAGTATTTT

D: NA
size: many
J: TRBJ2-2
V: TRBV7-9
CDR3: CASGGGPNTGELFF
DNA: TGTGCCAGCGGGGGGGGCCCGAACACCGGGGAGCTGTTTTTT

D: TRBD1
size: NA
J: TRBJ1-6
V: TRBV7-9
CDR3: CASRRDREGSPLHF
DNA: TGTGCCAGCAGACGGGACAGGGAAGGTTCACCCCTCCACTTT

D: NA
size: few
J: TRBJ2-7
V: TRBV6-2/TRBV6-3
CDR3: CASTYNPAHEQYF
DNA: TGTGCCAGCACCTACAACCCAGCACACGAGCAGTACTTC

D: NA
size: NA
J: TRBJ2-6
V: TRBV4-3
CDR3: CASSQDHQGRSGANVLTF
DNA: TGCGCCAGCAGCCAAGATCATCAGGGGCGCTCTGGGGCCAACGTCCTGACTTTC

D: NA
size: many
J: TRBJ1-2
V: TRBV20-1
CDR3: CSASPVTVDYGYTF
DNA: TGCAGTGCTAGTCCCGTGACAGTGGACTATGGCTACACCTTC

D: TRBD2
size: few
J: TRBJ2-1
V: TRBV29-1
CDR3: CSVSSGTRAGDEQFF
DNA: TGCAGCGTATCCTCCGGGACTAGAGCTGGCGATGAGCAGTTCTTC

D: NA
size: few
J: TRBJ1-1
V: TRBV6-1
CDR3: CASSRDVVGRAFF
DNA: TGTGCCAGCAGTCGGGACGTCGTGGGGAGGGCTTTCTTT

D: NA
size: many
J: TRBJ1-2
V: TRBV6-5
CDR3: CASSRTGYGYTF
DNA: TGTGCCAGCAGTCGGACCGGTTATGGCTACACCTTC

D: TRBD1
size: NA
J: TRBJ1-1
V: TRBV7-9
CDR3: CASTIRDSRNTEAFF
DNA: TGTGCCAGCACCATTCGGGACAGCCGGAACACTGAAGCTTTCTTT

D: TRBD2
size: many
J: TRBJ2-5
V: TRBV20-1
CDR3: CSAGQAGQETQYF
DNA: TGCAGTGCCGGACAAGCGGGGCAAGAGACCCAGTACTTC

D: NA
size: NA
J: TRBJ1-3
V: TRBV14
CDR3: CASSPKRGLTYTIYF
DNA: TGTGCCAGCAGCCCTAAAAGGGGACTCACCTACACCATATATTTT

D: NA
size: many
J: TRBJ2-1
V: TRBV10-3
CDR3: CATTEAGSVYNEQFF
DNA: TGTGCCACCACAGAGGCGGGTAGCGTATACAATGAGCAGTTCTTC

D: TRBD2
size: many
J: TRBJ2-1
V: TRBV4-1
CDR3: CASSQDELAGVNNEQFF
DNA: TGCGCCAGCAGCCAAGATGAACTAGCGGGAGTTAACAATGAGCAGTTCTTC

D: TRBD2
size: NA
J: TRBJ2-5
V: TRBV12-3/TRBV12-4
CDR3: CASSRRGSGYSMKTQYF
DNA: TGTGCCAGCAGTCGCCGGGGTAGCGGGTACTCTATGAAGACCCAGTACTTC

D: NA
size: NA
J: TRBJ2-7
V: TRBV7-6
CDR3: CASSFGRPYEQYF
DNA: TGTGCCAGCAGCTTCGGCAGGCCCTACGAGCAGTACTTC

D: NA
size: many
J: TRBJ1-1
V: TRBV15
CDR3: CATSSPGRTEAFF
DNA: TGTGCCACCAGCTCTCCGGGGAGAACTGAAGCTTTCTTT